Listed below are T cell receptor beta chains from one sample, sequenced in a study of beta chain features in type 1 diabetes. Clones were sequenced by immunoSEQ multiplex PCR, and TCRdb holds only the in-frame ones, with some missing. Among about 220,000 clones, roughly a tenth were seen once, and the ten largest hold about 1.2%. What was sequenced was central memory CD4+ T cells from blood. The receptors derive from a man aged 18-30 years in good health. CDR3s include the opening cysteine and the closing phenylalanine or tryptophan. The D gene is left open where the match is weak. Only some rows state a clone size, as once, few, many or a class for expanded clones.

J gene	D gene	V gene	clone size	CDR3 protein	CDR3 DNA
TRBJ2-7	-	TRBV7-9	many	CASSSSNEQYF	TGTGCCAGCAGCTCCTCGAACGAGCAGTACTTC
TRBJ2-5	-	TRBV29-1	-	CSVAPTGEGGTQYF	TGCAGCGTTGCCCCAACAGGGGAGGGAGGGACCCAGTACTTC
TRBJ1-4	TRBD1	TRBV19	many	CASSTRTGATNEKLFF	TGTGCCAGTAGTACCCGGACAGGCGCAACTAATGAAAAACTGTTTTTT
TRBJ1-5	TRBD1	TRBV23-1	few	CASSRGTGVYSNQPQHF	TGCGCCAGCAGCCGCGGGACAGGGGTATATAGCAATCAGCCCCAGCATTTT
TRBJ2-6	-	TRBV7-9	-	CASSPGGGAGANVLTF	TGTGCCAGCAGCCCCGGTGGGGGTGCCGGGGCCAACGTCCTGACTTTC
TRBJ2-7	TRBD2	TRBV10-2	few	CASSVLAGGTSSYEQYF	TGCGCCAGCAGTGTTCTGGCGGGAGGTACCTCCTCCTACGAGCAGTACTTC
TRBJ1-5	-	TRBV7-7	few	CASSADRNQPQHF	TGTGCCAGCAGCGCCGACAGGAATCAGCCCCAGCATTTT
TRBJ2-3	-	TRBV29-1	few	CSEQQGRDTQYF	TGCAGCGAGCAACAGGGTAGGGATACGCAGTATTTT
TRBJ2-5	-	TRBV28	few	CASSGQIQETQYF	TGTGCCAGCAGCGGACAGATTCAAGAGACCCAGTACTTC
TRBJ2-7	-	TRBV7-2	few	CASSLALQLTYEQYF	TGTGCCAGCAGCTTAGCGCTGCAGTTAACCTACGAGCAGTACTTC
TRBJ2-7	TRBD2	TRBV7-2	few	CASSPTGSGTYEQYF	TGTGCCAGCAGTCCCACCGGGAGCGGGACCTACGAGCAGTACTTC
TRBJ2-5	-	TRBV7-2	few	CASSHNEETQYF	TGTGCCAGCAGCCACAATGAGGAGACCCAGTACTTC
TRBJ1-2	TRBD1	TRBV7-2	few	CASTIQTGERGYTF	TGTGCCAGCACCATACAGACAGGGGAGCGCGGCTACACCTTC
TRBJ1-5	-	TRBV10-3	few	CAISEYGGNQPQHF	TGTGCCATCAGTGAGTATGGAGGGAATCAGCCCCAGCATTTT
TRBJ2-3	-	TRBV4-3	many	CASSHTGKDTQYF	TGCGCCAGCAGCCACACAGGGAAAGATACGCAGTATTTT
TRBJ2-6	-	TRBV4-2	-	CASSPFTGANVLTF	TGTGCCAGCAGCCCTTTCACGGGGGCCAACGTCCTGACTTTC
TRBJ1-5	-	TRBV28	few	CASRDADFSSNQPQHF	TGTGCCAGCAGGGACGCAGATTTTTCTAGCAATCAGCCCCAGCATTTT
TRBJ2-1	TRBD1	TRBV28	few	CASSLLNKGQGAGEQFF	TGTGCCAGCAGTTTACTTAACAAAGGACAGGGGGCAGGGGAGCAGTTCTTC
TRBJ2-3	-	TRBV9	few	CASSGSPVRILSTDTQYF	TGTGCCAGCAGCGGGAGCCCCGTACGGATTCTTAGCACAGATACGCAGTATTTT
TRBJ2-4	-	TRBV7-2	many	CASSSPTTSPGIQYF	TGTGCCAGCAGCTCACCAACGACTAGTCCAGGCATTCAGTACTTC
TRBJ2-2	-	TRBV5-1	few	CASSLHSGRELFF	TGCGCCAGCAGCTTGCACTCCGGCCGGGAGCTGTTTTTT
TRBJ2-7	TRBD2	TRBV18	-	CASSPLLAGDEQYF	TGTGCCAGCTCACCGCTTCTAGCGGGAGACGAGCAGTACTTC
TRBJ2-7	-	TRBV25-1	-	CASSDTHGTYEQYF	TGTGCCAGCAGTGACACTCACGGGACATACGAGCAGTACTTC
TRBJ2-7	-	TRBV6-7	many	CASSPAYEQYF	TGTGCCAGCAGTCCGGCCTACGAGCAGTACTTC